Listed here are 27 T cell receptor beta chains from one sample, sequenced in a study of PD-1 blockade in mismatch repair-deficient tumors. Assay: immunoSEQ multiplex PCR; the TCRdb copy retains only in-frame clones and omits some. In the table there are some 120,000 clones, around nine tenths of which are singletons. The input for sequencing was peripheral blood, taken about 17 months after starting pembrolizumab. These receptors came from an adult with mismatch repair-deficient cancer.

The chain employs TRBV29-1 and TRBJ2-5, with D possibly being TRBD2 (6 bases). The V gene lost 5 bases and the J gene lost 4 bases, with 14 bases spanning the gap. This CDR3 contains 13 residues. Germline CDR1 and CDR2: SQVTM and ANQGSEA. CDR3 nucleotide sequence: TGCAGCGTTTGGGGCGGGACTTCAGAGACCCAGTACTTC. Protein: CSVWGGTSETQYF. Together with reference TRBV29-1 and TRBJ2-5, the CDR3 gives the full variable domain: SAVISQKPSRDICQRGTSLTIQCQVDSQVTMMFWYRQQPGQSLTLIATANQGSEATYESGFVIDKFPISRPNLTFSTLTVSNMSPEDSSIYLCSVWGGTSETQYFGPGTRLLVL.

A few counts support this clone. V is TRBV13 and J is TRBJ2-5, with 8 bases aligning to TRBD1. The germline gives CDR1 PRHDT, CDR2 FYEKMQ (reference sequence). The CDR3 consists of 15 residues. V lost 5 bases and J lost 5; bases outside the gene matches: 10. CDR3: CASSITPGGGETQYF. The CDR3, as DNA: TGTGCCAGCAGCATAACCCCAGGGGGCGGGGAGACCCAGTACTTC.

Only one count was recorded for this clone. The CDR3 is CASSVGGGSEQYF. CDR3 bases: TGTGCCAGCAGCGTAGGCGGGGGGAGCGAGCAGTACTTC. The chain couples TRBV9 to TRBJ2-7, with 8 positions matching TRBD2. The CDR3 has 13 amino acids. The trim removed 0 bases at V and 6 bases at J, leaving 2 bases unmatched. Germline values: CDR1 SGDLS, CDR2 YYNGEE. Full variable domain (rest looked up from reference TRBV9 and TRBJ2-7): DSGVTQTPKHLITATGQRVTLRCSPRSGDLSVYWYQQSLDQGLQFLIQYYNGEERAKGNILERFSAQQFPDLHSELNLSSLELGDSALYFCASSVGGGSEQYFGPGTRLTVT.

CDR3 sequence: CASSSYRGIYEQYF. The CDR3, as DNA: TGTGCCAGCAGCTCATACAGGGGCATATACGAGCAGTACTTC. The rearrangement joins TRBV7-2 to TRBJ2-7; 7 nucleotides align to TRBD1. J was trimmed by 4 bases and V by 4 bases; bases with no gene match: 7. The CDR3 has 14 residues. CDR1 and CDR2 (germline): SGHTA, FQGNSA. Supplemented by reference TRBV7-2 and TRBJ2-7, the full variable domain reads GAGVSQSPSNKVTEKGKDVELRCDPISGHTALYWYRQSLGQGLEFLIYFQGNSAPDKSGLPSDRFSAERTGGSVSTLTIQRTQQEDSAVYLCASSSYRGIYEQYFGPGTRLTVT.

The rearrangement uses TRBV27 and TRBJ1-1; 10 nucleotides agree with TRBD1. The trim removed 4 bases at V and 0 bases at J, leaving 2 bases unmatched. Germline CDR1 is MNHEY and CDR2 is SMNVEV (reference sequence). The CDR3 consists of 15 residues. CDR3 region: CASSWTGGVNTEAFF. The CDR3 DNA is TGTGCCAGCAGTTGGACAGGGGGAGTGAACACTGAAGCTTTCTTT.

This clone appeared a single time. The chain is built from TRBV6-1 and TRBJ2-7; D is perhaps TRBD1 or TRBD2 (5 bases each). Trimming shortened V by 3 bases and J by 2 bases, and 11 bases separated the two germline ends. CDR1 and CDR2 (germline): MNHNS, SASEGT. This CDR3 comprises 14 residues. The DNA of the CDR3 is TGTGCCAGCAGTGATGGGGGAATGGCCTACGAGCAGTACTTC. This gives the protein CASSDGGMAYEQYF.

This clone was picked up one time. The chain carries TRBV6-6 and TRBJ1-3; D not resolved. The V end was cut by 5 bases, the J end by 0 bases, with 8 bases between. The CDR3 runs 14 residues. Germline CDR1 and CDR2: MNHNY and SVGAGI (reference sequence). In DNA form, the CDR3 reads TGTGCCAGCAGTACCGGGAGCTCTGGAAACACCATATATTTT. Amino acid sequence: CASSTGSSGNTIYF.

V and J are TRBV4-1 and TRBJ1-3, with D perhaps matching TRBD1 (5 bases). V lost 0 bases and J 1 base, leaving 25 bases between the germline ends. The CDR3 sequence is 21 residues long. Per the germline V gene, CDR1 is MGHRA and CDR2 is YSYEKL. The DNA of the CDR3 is TGCGCCAGCAGCCAAGACCGCACGACTATCACGGGACCCAGATCTGGAAACACCATATATTTT. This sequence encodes CASSQDRTTITGPRSGNTIYF.

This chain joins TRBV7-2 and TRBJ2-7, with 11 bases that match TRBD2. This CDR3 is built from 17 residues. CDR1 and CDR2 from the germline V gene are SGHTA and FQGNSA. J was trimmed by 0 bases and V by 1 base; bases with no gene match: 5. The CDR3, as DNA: TGTGCCAGCAGCTTAGATCTAGCGGGAGGATTCTCCTACGAGCAGTACTTC. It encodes CASSLDLAGGFSYEQYF. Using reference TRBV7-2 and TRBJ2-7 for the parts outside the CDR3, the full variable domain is GAGVSQSPSNKVTEKGKDVELRCDPISGHTALYWYRQSLGQGLEFLIYFQGNSAPDKSGLPSDRFSAERTGGSVSTLTIQRTQQEDSAVYLCASSLDLAGGFSYEQYFGPGTRLTVT.

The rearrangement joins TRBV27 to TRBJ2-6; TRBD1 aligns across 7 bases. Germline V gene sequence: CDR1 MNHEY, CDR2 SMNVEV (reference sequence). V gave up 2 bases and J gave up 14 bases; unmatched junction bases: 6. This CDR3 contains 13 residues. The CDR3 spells CASSLRDSYFLTF. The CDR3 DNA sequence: TGTGCCAGCAGTTTAAGGGACAGTTACTTCCTGACTTTC.

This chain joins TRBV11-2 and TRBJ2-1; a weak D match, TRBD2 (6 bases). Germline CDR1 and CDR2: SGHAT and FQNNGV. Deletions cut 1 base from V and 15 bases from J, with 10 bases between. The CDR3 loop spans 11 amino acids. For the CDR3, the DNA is TGTGCCAGCAGCTTAGGGAGGGATTGGTTCTTC. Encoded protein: CASSLGRDWFF.

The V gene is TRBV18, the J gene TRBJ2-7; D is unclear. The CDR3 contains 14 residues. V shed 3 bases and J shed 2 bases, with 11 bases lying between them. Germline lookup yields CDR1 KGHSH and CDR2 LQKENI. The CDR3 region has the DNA TGTGCCAGCTCACCGTTGCAGGAAACCTACGAGCAGTACTTC. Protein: CASSPLQETYEQYF. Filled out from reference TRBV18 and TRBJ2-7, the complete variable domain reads NAGVMQNPRHLVRRRGQEARLRCSPMKGHSHVYWYRQLPEEGLKFMVYLQKENIIDESGMPKERFSAEFPKEGPSILRIQQVVRGDSAAYFCASSPLQETYEQYFGPGTRLTVT.

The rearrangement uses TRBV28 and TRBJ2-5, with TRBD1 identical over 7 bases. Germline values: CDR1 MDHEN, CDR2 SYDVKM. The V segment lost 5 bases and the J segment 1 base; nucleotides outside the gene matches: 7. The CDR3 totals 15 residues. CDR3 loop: CASSSWDSLQETQYF. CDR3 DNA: TGTGCCAGCAGTAGCTGGGACAGCCTCCAAGAGACCCAGTACTTC.

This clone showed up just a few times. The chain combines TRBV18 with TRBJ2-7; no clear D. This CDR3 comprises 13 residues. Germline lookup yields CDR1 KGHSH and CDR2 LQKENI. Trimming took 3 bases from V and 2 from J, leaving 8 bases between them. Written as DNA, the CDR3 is TGTGCCAGCTCACCGGGCGGAACCTACGAGCAGTACTTC. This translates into CASSPGGTYEQYF.

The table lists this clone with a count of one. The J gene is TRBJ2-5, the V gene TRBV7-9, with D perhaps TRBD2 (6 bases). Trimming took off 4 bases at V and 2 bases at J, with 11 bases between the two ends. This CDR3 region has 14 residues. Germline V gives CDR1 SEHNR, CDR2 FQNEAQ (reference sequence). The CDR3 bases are TGTGCCAGCAGCTCACGGGACTTTCAAGAGACCCAGTACTTC. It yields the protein CASSSRDFQETQYF.

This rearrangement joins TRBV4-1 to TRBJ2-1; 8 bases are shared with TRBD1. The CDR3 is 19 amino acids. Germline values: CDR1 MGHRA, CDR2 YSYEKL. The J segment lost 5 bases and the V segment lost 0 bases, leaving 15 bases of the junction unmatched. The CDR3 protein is CASSQDGGWDRFLNNEQFF. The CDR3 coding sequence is TGCGCCAGCAGCCAAGATGGAGGATGGGACAGGTTTTTAAACAATGAGCAGTTCTTC.

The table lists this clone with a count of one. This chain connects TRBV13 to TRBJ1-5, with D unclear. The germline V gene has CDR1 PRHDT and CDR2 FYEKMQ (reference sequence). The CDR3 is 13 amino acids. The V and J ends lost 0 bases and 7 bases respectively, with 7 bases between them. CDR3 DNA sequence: TGTGCCAGCAGCTTAGGGGCCCGCCAGCCCCAGCATTTT. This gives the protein CASSLGARQPQHF.

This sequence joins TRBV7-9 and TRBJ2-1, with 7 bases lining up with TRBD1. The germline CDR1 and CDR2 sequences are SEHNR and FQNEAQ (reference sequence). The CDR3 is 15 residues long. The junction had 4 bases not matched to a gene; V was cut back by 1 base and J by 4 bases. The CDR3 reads CASSLVTGVYNEQFF. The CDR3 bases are TGTGCCAGCAGCTTAGTAACAGGGGTATACAATGAGCAGTTCTTC.

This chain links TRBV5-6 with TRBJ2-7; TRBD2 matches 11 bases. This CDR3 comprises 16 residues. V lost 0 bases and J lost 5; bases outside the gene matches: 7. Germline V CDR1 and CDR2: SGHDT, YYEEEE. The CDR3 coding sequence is TGTGCCAGCAGCTTGGTTACTAGCGGGAGTTTGGACGAGCAGTACTTC. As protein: CASSLVTSGSLDEQYF.

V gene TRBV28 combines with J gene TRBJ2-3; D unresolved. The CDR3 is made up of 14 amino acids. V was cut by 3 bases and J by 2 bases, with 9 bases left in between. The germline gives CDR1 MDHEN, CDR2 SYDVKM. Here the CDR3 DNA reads TGTGCCAGCAGTTTTAGCCTAGACACAGATACGCAGTATTTT. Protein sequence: CASSFSLDTDTQYF.

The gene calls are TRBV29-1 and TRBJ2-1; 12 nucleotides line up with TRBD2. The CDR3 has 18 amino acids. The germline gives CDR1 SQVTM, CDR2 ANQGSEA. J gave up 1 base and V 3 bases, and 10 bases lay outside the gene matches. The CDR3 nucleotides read TGCAGCGTTGATGACGGTCTACTAGCGGGAGGTTCCTACAATGAGCAGTTCTTC. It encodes CSVDDGLLAGGSYNEQFF.

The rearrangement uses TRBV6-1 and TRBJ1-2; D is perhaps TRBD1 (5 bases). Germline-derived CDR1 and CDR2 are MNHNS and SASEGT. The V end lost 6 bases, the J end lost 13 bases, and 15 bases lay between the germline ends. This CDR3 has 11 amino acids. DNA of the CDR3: TGTGCCAGCAGCGCAGGGAGGGTTAGCACCTTC. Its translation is CASSAGRVSTF.

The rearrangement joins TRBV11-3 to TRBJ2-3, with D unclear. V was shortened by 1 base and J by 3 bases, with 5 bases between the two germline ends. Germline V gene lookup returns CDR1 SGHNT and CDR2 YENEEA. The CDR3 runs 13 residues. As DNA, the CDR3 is TGTGCCAGCAGCTTAGTCAATACAGATACGCAGTATTTT. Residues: CASSLVNTDTQYF.

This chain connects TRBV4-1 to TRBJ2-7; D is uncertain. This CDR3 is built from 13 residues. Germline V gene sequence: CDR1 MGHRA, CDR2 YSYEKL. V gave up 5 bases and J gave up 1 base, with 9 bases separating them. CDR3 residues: CASSRGISYEQYF. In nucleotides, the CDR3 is TGCGCCAGCAGCAGAGGCATTTCCTACGAGCAGTACTTC.

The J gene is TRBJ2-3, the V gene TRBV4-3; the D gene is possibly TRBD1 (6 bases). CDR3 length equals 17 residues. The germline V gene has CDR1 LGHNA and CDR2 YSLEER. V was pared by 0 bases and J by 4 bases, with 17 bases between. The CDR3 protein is CASSQDLQGPASDTQYF. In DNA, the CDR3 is TGCGCCAGCAGCCAAGATCTCCAGGGGCCGGCATCAGATACGCAGTATTTT.

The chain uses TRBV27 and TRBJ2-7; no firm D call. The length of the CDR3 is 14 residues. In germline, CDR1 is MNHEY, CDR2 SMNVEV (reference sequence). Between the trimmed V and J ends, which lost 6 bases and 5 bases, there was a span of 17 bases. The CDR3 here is CASSPDRPSHEQYF. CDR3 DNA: TGTGCCAGCAGCCCCGATAGGCCTTCCCACGAGCAGTACTTC.

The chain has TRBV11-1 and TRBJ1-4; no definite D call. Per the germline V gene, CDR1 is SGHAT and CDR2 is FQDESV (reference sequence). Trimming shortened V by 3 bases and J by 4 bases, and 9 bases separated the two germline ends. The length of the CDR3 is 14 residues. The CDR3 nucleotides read TGTGCCAGCAGCTTTGGAGGTCTTAATGAAAAACTGTTTTTT. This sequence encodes CASSFGGLNEKLFF.